The T cell receptor beta chain described here comes from a study of blood T cell repertoires in COVID-19. Study overall: Samples came from the United States, Italy and Spain, spanning acute and convalescent COVID-19. PBMCs, B-cell-depleted T cells, or T cells provided the cDNA or gDNA that made up the material.

This CDR3 comprises 15 residues. Germline V gives CDR1 SGHKS, CDR2 YYEKEE (reference sequence). Trimming shortened V by 4 bases and J by 4 bases, and 14 bases separated the two germline ends. Authors' analysis steps: Estimation of nucleated cell counts was performed using reference gene primer amplification. Assay used: immunoSEQ multiplex PCR; TCRdb lists only in-frame clones, some missing. V, J and clone size reflect that table, while D and trimming were determined from the DNA. Among 250,000 to 350,000 clones listed, roughly 89% were seen once. The receptor was derived from a woman aged 30 to 39 with active or convalescent COVID-19. Sequenced: peripheral blood. J is TRBJ1-4 and V is TRBV5-5; a possible D gene is TRBD1 (5 bases). Here the CDR3 DNA reads TGTGCCAGCAGCCTGGCGGACACCTATAATGAAAAACTGTTTTTT. It translates to CASSLADTYNEKLFF.